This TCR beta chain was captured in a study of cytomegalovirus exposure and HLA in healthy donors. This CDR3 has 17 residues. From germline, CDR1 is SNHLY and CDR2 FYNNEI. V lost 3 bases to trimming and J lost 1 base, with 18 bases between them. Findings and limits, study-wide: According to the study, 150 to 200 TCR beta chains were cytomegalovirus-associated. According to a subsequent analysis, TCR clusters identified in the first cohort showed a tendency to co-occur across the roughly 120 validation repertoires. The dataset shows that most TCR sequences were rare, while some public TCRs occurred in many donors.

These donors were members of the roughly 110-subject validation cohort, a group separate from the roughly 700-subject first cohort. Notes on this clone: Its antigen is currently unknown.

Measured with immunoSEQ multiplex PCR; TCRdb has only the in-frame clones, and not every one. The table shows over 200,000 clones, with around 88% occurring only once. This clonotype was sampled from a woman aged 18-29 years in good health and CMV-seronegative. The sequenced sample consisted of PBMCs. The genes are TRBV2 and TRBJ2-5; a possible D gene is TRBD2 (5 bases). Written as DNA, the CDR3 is TGTGCCAGCAGTGACCTCTTATTGAGGGAGCCCCAAGAGACCCAGTACTTC. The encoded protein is CASSDLLLREPQETQYF.